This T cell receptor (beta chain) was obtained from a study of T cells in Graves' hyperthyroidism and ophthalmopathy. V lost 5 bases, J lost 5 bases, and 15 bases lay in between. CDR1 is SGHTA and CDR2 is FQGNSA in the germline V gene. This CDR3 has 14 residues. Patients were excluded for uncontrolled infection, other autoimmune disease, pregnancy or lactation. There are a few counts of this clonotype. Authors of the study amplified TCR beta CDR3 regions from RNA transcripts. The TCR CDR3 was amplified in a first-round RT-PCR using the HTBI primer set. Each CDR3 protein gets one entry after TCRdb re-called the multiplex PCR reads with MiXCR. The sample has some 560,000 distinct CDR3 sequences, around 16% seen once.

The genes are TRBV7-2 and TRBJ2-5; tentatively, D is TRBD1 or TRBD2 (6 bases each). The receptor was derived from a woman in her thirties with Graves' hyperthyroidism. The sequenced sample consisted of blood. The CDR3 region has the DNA TGTGCCAGCAGCGAACTTTTAGGGGGGGAGACCCAGTACTTC. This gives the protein CASSELLGGETQYF.